A selection of T cell receptor beta chains follows, all from one sample in a study of blood T cell repertoires in COVID-19. Assay: immunoSEQ multiplex PCR; the TCRdb copy retains only in-frame clones and omits some. Altogether 250,000 to 350,000 clones are present, about 90% being singletons, with the ten largest covering roughly 1.9%. The sequenced material came from peripheral blood. These TCRs come from a woman aged 25 to 39 who had recovered from COVID-19. Each CDR3 is given with its conserved first and last residue. D genes are given only for firm matches. Clone size, where shown, is once, few, many, or a class for clones that have expanded.

V: TRBV5-1
J: TRBJ2-1
D: TRBD2
size: -
CDR3: CASSPGAGGYNEQFF
DNA: TGCGCCAGCAGCCCGGGGGCGGGAGGGTACAATGAGCAGTTCTTC

V: TRBV28
J: TRBJ2-5
D: -
size: -
CDR3: CATTDRRTQYF
DNA: TGTGCCACCACTGACCGGAGGACCCAGTACTTC

V: TRBV7-4
J: TRBJ2-1
D: TRBD1
size: -
CDR3: CAINRRDREYNEQFF
DNA: TGTGCCATCAACCGCCGGGACAGGGAATACAATGAGCAGTTCTTC

V: TRBV7-2
J: TRBJ2-7
D: -
size: -
CDR3: CASSSAKGLVGEQYF
DNA: TGTGCCAGCAGCTCCGCAAAGGGACTCGTTGGCGAGCAGTACTTC

V: TRBV10-3
J: TRBJ2-2
D: -
size: -
CDR3: CAISDRVDAGELFF
DNA: TGTGCCATCAGTGACAGGGTAGACGCCGGGGAGCTGTTTTTT

V: TRBV6-5
J: TRBJ2-7
D: -
size: -
CDR3: CASTLRDYEQYF
DNA: TGTGCCAGCACTCTACGGGACTACGAGCAGTACTTC

V: TRBV7-9
J: TRBJ2-7
D: -
size: once
CDR3: CASSLSPDSYEQYF
DNA: TGTGCCAGCAGCTTATCCCCAGACTCCTACGAGCAGTACTTC

V: TRBV18
J: TRBJ2-1
D: TRBD2
size: -
CDR3: CASSPRTSEYNEQFF
DNA: TGTGCCAGCTCACCTAGGACTAGCGAGTACAATGAGCAGTTCTTC

V: TRBV28
J: TRBJ1-1
D: -
size: -
CDR3: CASSPLDRMNTEAFF
DNA: TGTGCCAGCAGTCCGTTAGACAGGATGAACACTGAAGCTTTCTTT

V: TRBV5-6
J: TRBJ2-2
D: -
size: -
CDR3: CASSGGCPNTGELFF
DNA: TGTGCCAGCAGCGGAGGATGCCCGAACACCGGGGAGCTGTTTTTT

V: TRBV7-3
J: TRBJ1-2
D: -
size: -
CDR3: CASSLTSDGGYTF
DNA: TGTGCCAGCAGCTTAACGTCAGATGGTGGCTACACCTTC

V: TRBV24-1
J: TRBJ1-5
D: -
size: few
CDR3: CATSTGNQPQHF
DNA: TGTGCCACCAGTACGGGGAATCAGCCCCAGCATTTT

V: TRBV6-1
J: TRBJ2-7
D: TRBD2
size: -
CDR3: CASSEALLAGGEQYF
DNA: TGTGCCAGCAGTGAAGCGCTTTTAGCGGGAGGCGAGCAGTACTTC

V: TRBV25-1
J: TRBJ2-7
D: -
size: -
CDR3: CASSESEGFYEQYF
DNA: TGTGCCAGCAGTGAATCGGAGGGTTTCTACGAGCAGTACTTC

V: TRBV28
J: TRBJ1-2
D: -
size: -
CDR3: CASSSGDIVYTF
DNA: TGTGCCAGCAGCTCAGGGGATATTGTCTACACCTTC

V: TRBV5-4
J: TRBJ2-4
D: TRBD1
size: -
CDR3: CASGTYRGKNIQYF
DNA: TGTGCCAGCGGGACCTACAGGGGAAAAAACATTCAGTACTTC

V: TRBV27
J: TRBJ2-7
D: -
size: -
CDR3: CASSLGMGLLYEQYF
DNA: TGTGCCAGCAGTTTAGGGATGGGACTTTTGTACGAGCAGTACTTC

V: TRBV5-1
J: TRBJ1-4
D: -
size: -
CDR3: CASSLGQDVEKLFF
DNA: TGCGCCAGCAGCCTTGGCCAGGATGTCGAAAAACTGTTTTTT

V: TRBV4-3
J: TRBJ2-7
D: TRBD1
size: -
CDR3: CASSRTGEKDEQYF
DNA: TGCGCCAGCAGCCGGACAGGGGAAAAGGACGAGCAGTACTTC

V: TRBV15
J: TRBJ1-1
D: -
size: -
CDR3: CATSRADRGEAFF
DNA: TGTGCCACCAGCAGAGCTGATAGGGGTGAAGCTTTCTTT

V: TRBV3-1/TRBV3-2
J: TRBJ1-5
D: -
size: -
CDR3: CASSQGVPGQPQHF
DNA: TGTGCCAGCAGCCAAGGAGTCCCCGGTCAGCCCCAGCATTTT

V: TRBV5-4
J: TRBJ2-7
D: TRBD1
size: -
CDR3: CASSIGTEYYEQYF
DNA: TGTGCCAGCAGCATCGGGACAGAATACTACGAGCAGTACTTC

V: TRBV3-1/TRBV3-2
J: TRBJ2-7
D: -
size: -
CDR3: CASSRSSAATYEQYF
DNA: TGTGCCAGCAGCCGGAGTTCGGCGGCCACCTACGAGCAGTACTTC

V: TRBV6-6
J: TRBJ1-2
D: TRBD1
size: -
CDR3: CASRPPGQGASGYTF
DNA: TGTGCCAGCAGGCCCCCGGGACAGGGGGCCAGTGGCTACACCTTC

V: TRBV2
J: TRBJ1-1
D: -
size: -
CDR3: CASSDDTNYTEAFF
DNA: TGTGCCAGCAGTGACGACACAAACTACACTGAAGCTTTCTTT

V: TRBV5-5
J: TRBJ2-1
D: -
size: -
CDR3: CASSLKGSSYNEQFF
DNA: TGTGCCAGCAGCTTAAAAGGGAGCTCCTACAATGAGCAGTTCTTC

V: TRBV19
J: TRBJ1-4
D: TRBD1
size: -
CDR3: CASRGTGKAHEKLFF
DNA: TGTGCCAGTAGAGGGACAGGGAAGGCCCATGAAAAACTGTTTTTT

V: TRBV6-2/TRBV6-3
J: TRBJ1-5
D: -
size: -
CDR3: CASSTGLSNQPQHF
DNA: TGTGCCAGCAGTACCGGACTGAGCAATCAGCCCCAGCATTTT

V: TRBV27
J: TRBJ2-2
D: -
size: -
CDR3: CASRRTRTGELFF
DNA: TGTGCCAGCAGACGGACTCGCACCGGGGAGCTGTTTTTT

V: TRBV5-1
J: TRBJ2-5
D: -
size: -
CDR3: CASRARGFGETQYF
DNA: TGCGCCAGCAGGGCCAGGGGATTCGGAGAGACCCAGTACTTC